This TCR beta chain was observed in a study of blood T cell repertoires in COVID-19. Study background: Nucleic acid was either cDNA or gDNA, and it came from T cells, B-cell-depleted T cells, or PBMCs.

V dropped 6 bases and J dropped 7; count of bases not matched to a gene: 13. From germline, CDR1 is SGHNT and CDR2 YYREEE (reference sequence). CDR3 length: 16 residues. The study recruited people aged roughly 18 to 100 years across approximately 25 US areas. In the study's own analysis: Amplified reference gene primers provided the basis for estimating nucleated cell counts. TCRdb keeps only in-frame clones here, not all; method: immunoSEQ multiplex PCR. D and trimming were read from the DNA, whereas the V and J calls and clone size are those reported in that table. The sample includes a few hundred thousand clones, 75% to 90% seen only once; the top ten take approximately 9.2%.

The sample comprised PBMCs or T cells enriched from blood (not recorded which). V gene TRBV5-4 combines with J gene TRBJ1-4; TRBD1 matches 9 bases. This receptor was taken from a man aged 35 to 55 who had recovered from COVID-19. DNA of the CDR3: TGTGCCAGCACCCTAGGGGGACAGGGACGAATTGAAAAACTGTTTTTT. Protein product: CASTLGGQGRIEKLFF.